These 29 T cell receptor beta chains came from one sample sequenced in a study of blood T cell repertoires in COVID-19. Libraries were prepared by immunoSEQ multiplex PCR; TCRdb keeps only in-frame clonotypes and omits some of them. The data show 300,000 to 350,000 clones, with about nine tenths seen just once and less than 3% held by the top ten. Sample: peripheral blood. Every receptor here comes from a woman aged 25 to 45 with COVID-19, enrolled during active disease.

V is TRBV19 and J is TRBJ2-3; the match to TRBD2 covers 9 bases. The CDR3 sequence is 14 residues long. J gave up 3 bases and V 7 bases, and 5 bases lay outside the gene matches. From germline, CDR1 is LNHDA and CDR2 SQIVND (reference sequence). Here the CDR3 DNA reads TGTGCCAGTAATGGGGGACTAGCAACAGATACGCAGTATTTT. Translating gives CASNGGLATDTQYF.

This clone was recorded a few times. The J gene is TRBJ1-1, the V gene TRBV28; TRBD1 matches at 10 bases. The CDR3 covers 16 residues. Germline lookup yields CDR1 MDHEN and CDR2 SYDVKM. Trimming at V came to 4 bases and at J to 2 bases, leaving 7 bases not matched to a gene. CDR3 loop: CASSSRDRGLNTEAFF. The DNA of the CDR3 is TGTGCCAGCAGTTCCCGGGACAGGGGCCTCAACACTGAAGCTTTCTTT.

The chain joins TRBV19 to TRBJ1-2; D is unresolved. The CDR3 extends over 16 amino acids. Germline CDR1 reads LNHDA; CDR2 reads SQIVND (reference sequence). The V gene lost 4 bases and the J gene lost 0 bases, with 15 bases spanning the gap. The CDR3 protein is CASSTTPPPTNYGYTF. The DNA for the CDR3 is TGTGCCAGTAGTACGACACCCCCTCCGACTAACTATGGCTACACCTTC.

This clone showed up just a few times. The V and J genes are TRBV7-2 and TRBJ1-2, with a weak D call TRBD1 (5 bases). The CDR3 contains 14 residues. V was pared by 1 base and J by 4 bases, with 10 bases between. CDR1 is SGHTA, CDR2 FQGNSA, per germline. The CDR3 sequence is CASSLGGTGYGYTF. The CDR3, as DNA: TGTGCCAGCAGCTTAGGGGGCACCGGCTATGGCTACACCTTC.

This chain uses TRBV2 with TRBJ1-2; tentative D call: TRBD1 (6 bases). Looked up from germline, CDR1 is SNHLY and CDR2 is FYNNEI. This CDR3 has 15 amino acids. Trimming removed 6 bases from V and 4 bases from J, with 18 bases in between. CDR3 sequence reads: CASSPRDTVFYGYTF. The CDR3 DNA is TGTGCCAGCAGCCCCCGGGACACCGTTTTCTATGGCTACACCTTC.

The chain joins TRBV7-9 to TRBJ1-1; D gene ambiguous. V gave up 2 bases and J gave up 0 bases, with 7 bases separating them. CDR1 and CDR2 (germline): SEHNR, FQNEAQ (reference sequence). This CDR3 is 14 amino acids long. For the CDR3, the DNA is TGTGCCAGCAGCTTACAGATCATGAACACTGAAGCTTTCTTT. Its protein is CASSLQIMNTEAFF.

The V call is TRBV29-1, the J call TRBJ2-1, with TRBD2 matching over 11 bases. Trimming removed 6 bases from V and 5 bases from J; junction bases left unmatched: 3. The V gene's germline CDR1 is SQVTM and CDR2 ANQGSEA. The CDR3 has 13 residues. In DNA, the CDR3 is TGCAGCGTCCCGGGACTAGCGGACAATGAGCAGTTCTTC. It codes for CSVPGLADNEQFF.

The chain is built from TRBV27 and TRBJ2-3; D is ambiguous. This CDR3 is built from 14 residues. V lost 6 bases, J lost 2 bases, and 12 bases lay in between. Germline lookup yields CDR1 MNHEY and CDR2 SMNVEV (reference sequence). CDR3 nucleotides: TGTGCCAGCAGCTTCGTCGGGTCCACAGATACGCAGTATTTT. Translating gives CASSFVGSTDTQYF.

The V gene is TRBV11-2, the J gene TRBJ1-2; D gene unclear. This CDR3 spans 13 amino acids. Germline loops: CDR1 SGHAT, CDR2 FQNNGV. V dropped 7 bases and J dropped 0 bases, with 9 bases sitting between them. The DNA for the CDR3 is TGTGCCAGCACGAGGGTCCCTAACTATGGCTACACCTTC. It specifies CASTRVPNYGYTF.

V usage is TRBV20-1 and J usage is TRBJ2-3; 7 bases agree with TRBD2. Losses at the gene ends were 3 bases for V and 3 bases for J; bases not matched to a gene: 12. This CDR3 contains 16 residues. CDR1 DFQATT and CDR2 SNEGSKA come from the germline V gene (reference sequence). CDR3 coding DNA: TGCAGTGCTAGTCATGGGGCGGAAGCGGGGACAGATACGCAGTATTTT. Protein sequence: CSASHGAEAGTDTQYF.

The gene calls are TRBV3-1 (or the pseudogene TRBV3-2) and TRBJ2-7, with 7 positions matching TRBD2. V was pared by 1 base and J by 4 bases, with 7 bases of the junction left unmatched. The CDR3 loop spans 15 amino acids. CDR1 LGHDT and CDR2 YNNKEL come from the germline V gene (reference sequence). The CDR3 loop is CASSQGLAAAYEQYF. CDR3 DNA sequence: TGTGCCAGCAGCCAAGGGCTAGCGGCCGCTTACGAGCAGTACTTC.

V usage is TRBV11-3 and J usage is TRBJ2-5, with D possibly matching TRBD2 (7 bases). Germline lookup yields CDR1 SGHNT and CDR2 YENEEA. This CDR3 contains 12 residues. V gave up 5 bases and J gave up 5 bases, with 9 bases separating them. The CDR3 sequence is CASSKGGETQYF. The CDR3 bases are TGTGCCAGCAGCAAGGGGGGGGAGACCCAGTACTTC. The whole variable domain, remainder taken from reference TRBV11-3 and TRBJ2-5, is EAGVVQSPRYKIIEKKQPVAFWCNPISGHNTLYWYLQNLGQGPELLIRYENEEAVDDSQLPKDRFSAERLKGVDSTLKIQPAELGDSAVYLCASSKGGETQYFGPGTRLLVL.

This chain joins TRBV27 and TRBJ2-1, with TRBD2 identical over 7 bases. Germline CDR1 and CDR2: MNHEY and SMNVEV (reference sequence). This CDR3 is 19 amino acids long. The V and J ends lost 6 bases and 11 bases, in that order; junction bases with no gene match: 28. The CDR3 DNA follows: TGTGCCAGCAGCCAAAATCCCCCTGGTTGGGCGGGAGCCCCGCGCCAGCAGTTCTTC. This gives the protein CASSQNPPGWAGAPRQQFF.

The chain couples TRBV11-2 to TRBJ2-3, with D tentatively TRBD1 (7 bases). This CDR3 comprises 14 residues. The V gene's germline CDR1 is SGHAT and CDR2 FQNNGV. V lost 11 bases and J lost 5, with 20 bases in between. The CDR3 region has the DNA TGTGCCGCTAGCCAGGGGGGCCCACGAGATACGCAGTATTTT. Translation gives CAASQGGPRDTQYF.

The J gene is TRBJ1-5, the V gene TRBV12-3 or TRBV12-4; a possible D gene is TRBD1 (5 bases). V was cut by 6 bases and J by 3 bases, with 6 bases left in between. The CDR3 is made up of 12 amino acids. CDR3 sequence: CASSRDNQPQHF. CDR3 coding DNA: TGTGCCAGCAGCAGGGACAATCAGCCCCAGCATTTT.

The V and J genes are TRBV5-1 and TRBJ2-7; 8 bases align to TRBD1. The V gene end was trimmed by 7 bases and the J gene end by 0 bases; junction bases not matched to a gene: 6. CDR3 size: 14 residues. Germline V gene sequence: CDR1 SGHRS, CDR2 YFSETQ. This CDR3 reads CASEDRDCSYEQYF. The CDR3 nucleotides are TGCGCCAGCGAGGACAGGGACTGCTCCTACGAGCAGTACTTC.

This clone was counted only a few times. The V call is TRBV9, the J call TRBJ1-1; TRBD1 matches at 7 bases. This CDR3 region has 12 residues. V trimming: 7 bases; J trimming: 4 bases; junction bases outside the gene matches: 4. Germline-derived CDR1 and CDR2 are SGDLS and YYNGEE. CDR3 coding DNA: TGTGCCAGCGACAGGGCGGGCACTGAAGCTTTCTTT. Protein: CASDRAGTEAFF.

This clone was observed a few times. This chain links TRBV28 with TRBJ1-1; TRBD1 might be the D (6 bases). In germline, CDR1 is MDHEN, CDR2 SYDVKM. Deletions cut 1 base from V and 2 bases from J, with 11 bases between. The length of the CDR3 is 15 residues. The CDR3 here is CASSLFQGFNTEAFF. Written as DNA, the CDR3 is TGTGCCAGCAGTTTATTTCAGGGGTTTAACACTGAAGCTTTCTTT.

V is TRBV5-1 and J is TRBJ2-2, with no clear D. The V and J ends lost 0 bases and 1 base respectively, with 7 bases between them. The CDR3 contains 15 residues. Per germline, CDR1 SGHRS and CDR2 YFSETQ. CDR3 sequence reads: CASSLDGGNTGELFF. For the CDR3, the DNA is TGCGCCAGCAGCTTGGATGGCGGGAACACCGGGGAGCTGTTTTTT. The complete variable domain, with remaining parts taken from reference TRBV5-1 and TRBJ2-2, reads KAGVTQTPRYLIKTRGQQVTLSCSPISGHRSVSWYQQTPGQGLQFLFEYFSETQRNKGNFPGRFSGRQFSNSRSEMNVSTLELGDSALYLCASSLDGGNTGELFFGEGSRLTVL.

The chain employs TRBV30 and TRBJ2-2, with 9 bases matching TRBD2. The germline CDR1 and CDR2 sequences are GTSNPN and SVGIG (reference sequence). Trimming took 1 base from V and 7 from J; bases not matched to a gene: 7. This CDR3 has 15 amino acids. The CDR3 DNA is TGTGCCTGGAGTGCCCTTAGCGGGAGCGGCGGGGAGCTGTTTTTT. Protein sequence: CAWSALSGSGGELFF.

The chain has TRBV6-1 and TRBJ2-7, with TRBD2 as a possible D gene (7 bases). V lost 3 bases, J lost 3 bases, and 12 bases lay in between. Germline V gene sequence: CDR1 MNHNS, CDR2 SASEGT. CDR3 size: 14 residues. The CDR3 nucleotides read TGTGCCAGCAGTGAGGCAGGGGAGGGCTACGAGCAGTACTTC. Translation: CASSEAGEGYEQYF.

The chain has TRBV10-3 and TRBJ1-5; 12 nucleotides match TRBD1. After removal of 3 bases from V and 7 bases from J, the junction contained 10 bases not matched to a gene. CDR1 and CDR2 from the germline V gene are ENHRY and SYGVKD. The CDR3 sequence is 17 residues long. CDR3 sequence reads: CAISDFGTGGLGQPQHF. In DNA form, the CDR3 reads TGTGCCATCAGTGATTTTGGGACAGGGGGCTTGGGGCAGCCCCAGCATTTT.

This clone has a handful of counts. This chain uses TRBV30 with TRBJ1-2, with 9 bases aligning to TRBD1. The CDR3 totals 15 residues. Trimming at V came to 4 bases and at J to 5 bases, leaving 11 bases not matched to a gene. CDR1 GTSNPN and CDR2 SVGIG come from the germline V gene (reference sequence). CDR3: CAWKPGGTGPYGYTF. The CDR3, as DNA: TGTGCCTGGAAACCAGGGGGGACAGGGCCATATGGCTACACCTTC.

V usage is TRBV28 and J usage is TRBJ2-7, with TRBD2 as a possible D gene (5 bases). Trimming took 5 bases from V and 0 from J, leaving 14 bases between them. The CDR3 totals 15 residues. Germline CDR1 MDHEN, CDR2 SYDVKM. The CDR3 region has the DNA TGTGCCAGCAGTCCCCCTATGGGGAGCTCCTACGAGCAGTACTTC. It codes for CASSPPMGSSYEQYF.

The table lists this clone with a count of one. The genes are TRBV29-1 and TRBJ2-1; the match to TRBD2 covers 9 bases. CDR1 and CDR2 from the germline V gene are SQVTM and ANQGSEA. The CDR3 length is 13 residues. J gave up 4 bases and V 6 bases, and 4 bases lay outside the gene matches. The CDR3 spells CSVASGAYNEQFF. The CDR3 DNA reads TGCAGCGTGGCTAGCGGGGCTTACAATGAGCAGTTCTTC.

The chain links TRBV18 to TRBJ1-5; TRBD1 matches at 7 bases. The V segment lost 2 bases and the J segment 0 bases; nucleotides outside the gene matches: 1. Germline lookup yields CDR1 KGHSH and CDR2 LQKENI. The CDR3 is 15 amino acids. CDR3 in DNA: TGTGCCAGCTCACCAGGACAGGTTAGCAATCAGCCCCAGCATTTT. Encoded protein: CASSPGQVSNQPQHF.

Here the CDR3 DNA reads TGTGCCAGCAGCTCAATGGAAGTATATAGGACAGCCACTGAAGCTTTCTTT. Amino acids: CASSSMEVYRTATEAFF. The chain has TRBV7-9 and TRBJ1-1; maybe TRBD1 (6 bases). The CDR3 has 17 residues. Germline V gives CDR1 SEHNR, CDR2 FQNEAQ (reference sequence). Deletions cut 4 bases from V and 4 bases from J, with 22 bases between.

This chain links TRBV29-1 with TRBJ1-3; D is perhaps TRBD1 (6 bases). V gave up 3 bases and J gave up 0 bases, with 12 bases separating them. The CDR3 runs 15 residues. Germline CDR1 SQVTM, CDR2 ANQGSEA. The CDR3 DNA is TGCAGCGTTGATCGGCCAGGGGACTCTGGAAACACCATATATTTT. Residues: CSVDRPGDSGNTIYF.

This chain joins TRBV6-4 and TRBJ2-1, with D possibly being TRBD2 (8 bases). Germline loops: CDR1 MRHNA, CDR2 SNTAGT. The germline V and J ends were trimmed by 6 bases and 7 bases, with 16 bases remaining between them. There are 14 residues in the CDR3. The CDR3 loop is CASSLQGTRNEQFF. The CDR3 DNA reads as TGTGCCAGCAGCCTACAGGGGACTAGGAATGAGCAGTTCTTC.